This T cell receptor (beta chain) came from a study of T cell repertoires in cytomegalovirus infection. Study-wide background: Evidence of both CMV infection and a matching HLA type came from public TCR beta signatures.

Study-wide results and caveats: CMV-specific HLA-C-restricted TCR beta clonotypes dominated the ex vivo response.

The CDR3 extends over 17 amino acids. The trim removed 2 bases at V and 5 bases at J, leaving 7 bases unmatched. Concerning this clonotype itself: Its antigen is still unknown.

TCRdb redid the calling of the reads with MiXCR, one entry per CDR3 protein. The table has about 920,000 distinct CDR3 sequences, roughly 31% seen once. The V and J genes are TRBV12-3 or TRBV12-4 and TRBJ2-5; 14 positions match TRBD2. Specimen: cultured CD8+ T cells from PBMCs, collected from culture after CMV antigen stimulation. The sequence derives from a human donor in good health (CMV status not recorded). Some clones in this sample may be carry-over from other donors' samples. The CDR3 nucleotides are TGTGCCAGCAGTTTAACGACTAGCGGGGGGGCCTACGAGACCCAGTACTTC. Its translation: CASSLTTSGGAYETQYF.